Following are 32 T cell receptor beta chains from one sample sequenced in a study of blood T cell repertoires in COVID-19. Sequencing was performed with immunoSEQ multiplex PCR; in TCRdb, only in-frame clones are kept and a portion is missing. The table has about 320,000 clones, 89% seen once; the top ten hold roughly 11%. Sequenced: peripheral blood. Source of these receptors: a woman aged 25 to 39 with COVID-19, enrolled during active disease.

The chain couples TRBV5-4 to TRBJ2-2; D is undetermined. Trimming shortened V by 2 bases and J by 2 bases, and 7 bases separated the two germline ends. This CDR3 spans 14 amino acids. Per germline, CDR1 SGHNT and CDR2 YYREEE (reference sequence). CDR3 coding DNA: TGTGCCAGCAGCTTTTACAGAAACACCGGGGAGCTGTTTTTT. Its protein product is CASSFYRNTGELFF.

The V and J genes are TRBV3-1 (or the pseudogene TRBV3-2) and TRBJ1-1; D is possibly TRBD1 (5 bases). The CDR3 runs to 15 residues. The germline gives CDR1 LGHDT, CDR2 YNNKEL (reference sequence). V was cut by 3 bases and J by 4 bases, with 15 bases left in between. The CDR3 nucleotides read TGTGCCAGCAGCCAGGCAGGGCAGCAAGGCACTGAAGCTTTCTTT. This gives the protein CASSQAGQQGTEAFF.

CDR3 amino acids: CASSLVAQGTEAFF. CDR3 DNA sequence: TGTGCCAGCAGCTTAGTTGCTCAGGGCACTGAAGCTTTCTTT. This sequence joins TRBV11-2 and TRBJ1-1; TRBD1 is a possible D gene (5 bases). V was cut by 1 base and J by 4 bases, with 10 bases left in between. This CDR3 is 14 amino acids long. CDR1 is SGHAT and CDR2 is FQNNGV in the germline V gene.

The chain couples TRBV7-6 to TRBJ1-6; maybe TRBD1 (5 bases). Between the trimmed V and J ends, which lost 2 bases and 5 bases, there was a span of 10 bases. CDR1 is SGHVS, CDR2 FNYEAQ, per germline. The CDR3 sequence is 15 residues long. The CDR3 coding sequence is TGTGCCAGCAGCTTATCAGGGAGGAATAATTCACCCCTCCACTTT. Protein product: CASSLSGRNNSPLHF.

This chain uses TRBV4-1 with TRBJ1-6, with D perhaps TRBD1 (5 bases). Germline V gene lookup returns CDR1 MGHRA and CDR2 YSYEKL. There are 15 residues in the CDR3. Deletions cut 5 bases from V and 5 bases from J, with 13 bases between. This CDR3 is CASSNRQKDNSPLHF. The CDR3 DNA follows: TGCGCCAGCAGCAACCGACAGAAAGATAATTCACCCCTCCACTTT.

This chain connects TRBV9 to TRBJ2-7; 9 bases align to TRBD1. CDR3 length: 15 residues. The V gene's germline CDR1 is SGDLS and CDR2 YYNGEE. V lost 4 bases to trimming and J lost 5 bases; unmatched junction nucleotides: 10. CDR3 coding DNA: TGTGCCAGCAGCAAAGGACAGGGGAGGAAGGACGAGCAGTACTTC. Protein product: CASSKGQGRKDEQYF. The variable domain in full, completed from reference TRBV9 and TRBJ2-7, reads DSGVTQTPKHLITATGQRVTLRCSPRSGDLSVYWYQQSLDQGLQFLIQYYNGEERAKGNILERFSAQQFPDLHSELNLSSLELGDSALYFCASSKGQGRKDEQYFGPGTRLTVT.

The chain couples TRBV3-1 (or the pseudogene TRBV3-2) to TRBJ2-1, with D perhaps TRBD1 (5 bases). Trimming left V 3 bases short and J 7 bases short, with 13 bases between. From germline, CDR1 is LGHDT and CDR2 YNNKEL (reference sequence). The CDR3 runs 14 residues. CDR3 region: CASSHPGRDNEQFF. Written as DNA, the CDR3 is TGTGCCAGCAGCCATCCTGGCAGGGATAATGAGCAGTTCTTC.

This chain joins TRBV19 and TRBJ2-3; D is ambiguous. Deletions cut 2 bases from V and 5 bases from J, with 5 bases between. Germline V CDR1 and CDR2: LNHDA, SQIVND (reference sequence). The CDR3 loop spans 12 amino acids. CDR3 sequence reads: CASSISRDTQYF. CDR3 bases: TGTGCCAGTAGTATAAGTAGAGATACGCAGTATTTT.

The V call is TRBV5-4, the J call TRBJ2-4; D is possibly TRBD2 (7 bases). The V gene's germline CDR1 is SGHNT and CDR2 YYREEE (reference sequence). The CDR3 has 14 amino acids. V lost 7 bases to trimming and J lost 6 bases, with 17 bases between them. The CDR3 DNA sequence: TGTGCCAGCCGCGAGAGGGGGGGACCAAACATTCAGTACTTC. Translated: CASRERGGPNIQYF.

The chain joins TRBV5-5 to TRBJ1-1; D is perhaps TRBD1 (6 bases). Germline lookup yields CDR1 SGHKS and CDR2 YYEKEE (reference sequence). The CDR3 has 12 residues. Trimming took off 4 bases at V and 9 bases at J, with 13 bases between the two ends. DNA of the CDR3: TGTGCCAGCAGCCTCTCAGGACAGCAAGCTTTCTTT. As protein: CASSLSGQQAFF. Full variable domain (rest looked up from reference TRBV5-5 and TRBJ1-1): DAGVTQSPTHLIKTRGQQVTLRCSPISGHKSVSWYQQVLGQGPQFIFQYYEKEERGRGNFPDRFSARQFPNYSSELNVNALLLGDSALYLCASSLSGQQAFFGQGTRLTVV.

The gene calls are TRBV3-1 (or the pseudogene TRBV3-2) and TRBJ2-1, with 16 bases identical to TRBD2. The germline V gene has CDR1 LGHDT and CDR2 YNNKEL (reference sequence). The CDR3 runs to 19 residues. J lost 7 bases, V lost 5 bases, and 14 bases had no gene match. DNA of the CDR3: TGTGCCAGCAGCTCCCGGGGACTAGCGGGGGGGTGGCGAAATAATGAGCAGTTCTTC. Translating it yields CASSSRGLAGGWRNNEQFF.

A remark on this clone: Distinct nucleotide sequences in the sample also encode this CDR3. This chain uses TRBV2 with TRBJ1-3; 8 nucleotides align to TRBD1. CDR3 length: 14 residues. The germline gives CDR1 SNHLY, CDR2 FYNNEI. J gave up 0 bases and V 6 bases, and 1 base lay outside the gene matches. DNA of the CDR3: TGTGCCAGCAGGGACAGGGTCTCTGGAAACACCATATATTTT. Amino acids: CASRDRVSGNTIYF.

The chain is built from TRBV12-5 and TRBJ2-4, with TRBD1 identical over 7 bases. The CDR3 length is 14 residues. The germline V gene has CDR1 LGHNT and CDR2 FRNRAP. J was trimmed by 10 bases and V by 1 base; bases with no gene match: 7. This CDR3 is CASGLDRGGIIQYF. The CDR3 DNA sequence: TGTGCTAGTGGTTTGGACAGGGGCGGAATAATTCAGTACTTC.

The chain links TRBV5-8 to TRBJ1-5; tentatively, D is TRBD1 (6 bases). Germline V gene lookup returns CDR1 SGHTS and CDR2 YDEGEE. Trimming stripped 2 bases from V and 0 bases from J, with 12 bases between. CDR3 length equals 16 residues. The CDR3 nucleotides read TGTGCCAGCAGCTTCGGACAGACAAATAGCAATCAGCCCCAGCATTTT. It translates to CASSFGQTNSNQPQHF.

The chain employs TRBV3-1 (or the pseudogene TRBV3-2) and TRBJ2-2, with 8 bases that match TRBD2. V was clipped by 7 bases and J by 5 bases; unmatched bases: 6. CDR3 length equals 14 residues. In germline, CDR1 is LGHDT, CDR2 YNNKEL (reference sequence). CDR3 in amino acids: CASTAGGWTGELFF. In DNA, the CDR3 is TGTGCCAGCACGGCGGGGGGCTGGACCGGGGAGCTGTTTTTT.

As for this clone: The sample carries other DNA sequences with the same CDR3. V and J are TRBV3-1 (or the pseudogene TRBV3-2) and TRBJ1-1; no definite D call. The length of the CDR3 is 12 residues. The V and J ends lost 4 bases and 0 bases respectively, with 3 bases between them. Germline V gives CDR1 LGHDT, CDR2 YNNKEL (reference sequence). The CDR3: CASSRVNTEAFF. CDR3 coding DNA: TGTGCCAGCAGCCGAGTGAACACTGAAGCTTTCTTT.

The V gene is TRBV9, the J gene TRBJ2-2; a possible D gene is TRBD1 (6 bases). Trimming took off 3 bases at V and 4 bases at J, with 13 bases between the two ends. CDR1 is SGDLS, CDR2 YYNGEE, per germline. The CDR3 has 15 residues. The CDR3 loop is CASSAHPGATGELFF. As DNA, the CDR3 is TGTGCCAGCAGCGCCCACCCAGGGGCCACCGGGGAGCTGTTTTTT.

Written as DNA, the CDR3 is TGTGCCAGCAGCGTGCCACAGGGGCGTCACTACAATGAGCAGTTCTTC. Translating it yields CASSVPQGRHYNEQFF. The gene calls are TRBV9 and TRBJ2-1; TRBD1 matches at 7 bases. The CDR3 has 16 amino acids. CDR1 is SGDLS, CDR2 YYNGEE, per germline. After removal of 2 bases from V and 3 bases from J, the junction contained 8 bases not matched to a gene.

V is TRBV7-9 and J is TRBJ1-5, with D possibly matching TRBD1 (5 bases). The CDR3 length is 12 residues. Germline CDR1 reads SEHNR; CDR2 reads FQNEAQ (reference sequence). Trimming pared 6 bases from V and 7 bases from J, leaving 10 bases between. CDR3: CASSPGPQPQHF. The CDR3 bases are TGTGCCAGCAGTCCAGGGCCCCAGCCCCAGCATTTT. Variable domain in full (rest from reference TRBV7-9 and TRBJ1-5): DTGVSQNPRHKITKRGQNVTFRCDPISEHNRLYWYRQTLGQGPEFLTYFQNEAQLEKSRLLSDRFSAERPKGSFSTLEIQRTEQGDSAMYLCASSPGPQPQHFGDGTRLSIL.

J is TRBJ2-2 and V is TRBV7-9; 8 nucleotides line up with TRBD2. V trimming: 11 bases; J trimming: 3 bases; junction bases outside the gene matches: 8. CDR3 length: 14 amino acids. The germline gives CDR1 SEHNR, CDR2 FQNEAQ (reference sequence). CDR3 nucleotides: TGTGCCGGAAGCGGGGGTTCATACACCGGGGAGCTGTTTTTT. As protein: CAGSGGSYTGELFF.

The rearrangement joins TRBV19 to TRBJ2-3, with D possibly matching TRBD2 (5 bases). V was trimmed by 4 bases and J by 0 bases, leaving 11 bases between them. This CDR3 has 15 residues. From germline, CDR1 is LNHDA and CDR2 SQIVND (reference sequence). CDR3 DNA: TGTGCCAGTAGTAACGGGGTGATCAGCACAGATACGCAGTATTTT. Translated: CASSNGVISTDTQYF.

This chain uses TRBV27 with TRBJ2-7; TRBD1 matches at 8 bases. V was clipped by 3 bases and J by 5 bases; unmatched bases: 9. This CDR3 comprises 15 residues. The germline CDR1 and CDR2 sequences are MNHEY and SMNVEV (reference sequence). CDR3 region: CASSFLTGGIHEQYF. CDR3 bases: TGTGCCAGCAGTTTCCTAACAGGGGGTATCCACGAGCAGTACTTC.

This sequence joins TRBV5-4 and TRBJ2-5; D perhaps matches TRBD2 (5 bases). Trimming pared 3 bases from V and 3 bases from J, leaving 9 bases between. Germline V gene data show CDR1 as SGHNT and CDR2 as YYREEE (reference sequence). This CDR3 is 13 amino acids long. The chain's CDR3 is CASSWVGEETQYF. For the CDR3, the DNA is TGTGCCAGCAGCTGGGTGGGAGAAGAGACCCAGTACTTC.

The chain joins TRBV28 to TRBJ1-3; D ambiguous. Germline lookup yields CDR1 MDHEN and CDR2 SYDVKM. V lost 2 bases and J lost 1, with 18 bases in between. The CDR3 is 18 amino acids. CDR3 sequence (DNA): TGTGCCAGCAGTTTAATTGGTGGCAGCGGAGATTCTGGAAACACCATATATTTT. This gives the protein CASSLIGGSGDSGNTIYF.

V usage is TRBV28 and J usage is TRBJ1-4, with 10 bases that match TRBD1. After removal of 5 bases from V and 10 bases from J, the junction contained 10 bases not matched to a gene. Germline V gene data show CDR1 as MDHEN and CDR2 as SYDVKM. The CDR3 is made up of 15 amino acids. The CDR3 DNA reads TGTGCCAGCAGTGAAACGACAGGGGGCGCGGGAAAACTGTTTTTT. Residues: CASSETTGGAGKLFF.

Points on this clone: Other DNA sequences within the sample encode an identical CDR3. The CDR3 reads CASSLQGAGGYTF. CDR3 nucleotide sequence: TGTGCCAGCAGTCTCCAGGGGGCGGGAGGCTACACCTTC. The V and J genes are TRBV27 and TRBJ1-2, with TRBD1 matching over 8 bases. Germline-derived CDR1 and CDR2 are MNHEY and SMNVEV (reference sequence). V lost 5 bases, J lost 8 bases, and 7 bases stayed unmatched. The CDR3 loop spans 13 amino acids.

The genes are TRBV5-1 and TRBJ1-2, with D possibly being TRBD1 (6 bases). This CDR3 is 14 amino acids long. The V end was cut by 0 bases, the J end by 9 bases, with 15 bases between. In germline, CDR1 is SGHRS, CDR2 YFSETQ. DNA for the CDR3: TGCGCCAGCAGCTTGGATCAACAGGGTTCGCGCTACACCTTC. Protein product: CASSLDQQGSRYTF.

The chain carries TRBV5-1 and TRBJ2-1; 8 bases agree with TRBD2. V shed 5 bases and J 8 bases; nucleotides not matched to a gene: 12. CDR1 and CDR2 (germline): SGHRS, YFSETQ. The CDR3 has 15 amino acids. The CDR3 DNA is TGCGCCAGCAGAGACTTGGGACTAGTTATGGATGAGCAGTTCTTC. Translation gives CASRDLGLVMDEQFF.

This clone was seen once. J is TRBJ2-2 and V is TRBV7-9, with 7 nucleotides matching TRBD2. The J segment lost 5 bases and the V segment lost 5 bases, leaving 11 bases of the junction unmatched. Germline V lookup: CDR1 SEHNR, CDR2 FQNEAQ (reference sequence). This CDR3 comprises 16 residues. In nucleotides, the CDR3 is TGTGCCAGCAGCCACGTGCGGACTAGGGGAACCGGGGAGCTGTTTTTT. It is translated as CASSHVRTRGTGELFF.

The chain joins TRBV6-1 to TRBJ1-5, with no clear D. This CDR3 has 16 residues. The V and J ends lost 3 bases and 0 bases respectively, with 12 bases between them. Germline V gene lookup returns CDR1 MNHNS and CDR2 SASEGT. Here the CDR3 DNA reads TGTGCCAGCAGTGATGGGCAGTTATATAGCAATCAGCCCCAGCATTTT. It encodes CASSDGQLYSNQPQHF.

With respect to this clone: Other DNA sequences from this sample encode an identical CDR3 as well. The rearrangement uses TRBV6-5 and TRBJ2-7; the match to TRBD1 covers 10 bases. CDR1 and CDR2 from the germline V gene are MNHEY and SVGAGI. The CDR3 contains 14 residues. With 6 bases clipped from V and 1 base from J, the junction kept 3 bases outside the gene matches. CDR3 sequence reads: CASSRDRGSYEQYF. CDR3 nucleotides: TGTGCCAGCAGCCGGGACAGGGGTTCCTACGAGCAGTACTTC.

The CDR3: CASRKTRGINEQYF. CDR3 DNA: TGTGCCAGCCGCAAGACGCGGGGGATCAACGAGCAGTACTTC. The gene calls are TRBV5-8 and TRBJ2-7; 7 bases are shared with TRBD2. The V gene's germline CDR1 is SGHTS and CDR2 YDEGEE. The CDR3 extends over 14 amino acids. The junction had 12 bases not matched to a gene; V was cut back by 7 bases and J by 5 bases.